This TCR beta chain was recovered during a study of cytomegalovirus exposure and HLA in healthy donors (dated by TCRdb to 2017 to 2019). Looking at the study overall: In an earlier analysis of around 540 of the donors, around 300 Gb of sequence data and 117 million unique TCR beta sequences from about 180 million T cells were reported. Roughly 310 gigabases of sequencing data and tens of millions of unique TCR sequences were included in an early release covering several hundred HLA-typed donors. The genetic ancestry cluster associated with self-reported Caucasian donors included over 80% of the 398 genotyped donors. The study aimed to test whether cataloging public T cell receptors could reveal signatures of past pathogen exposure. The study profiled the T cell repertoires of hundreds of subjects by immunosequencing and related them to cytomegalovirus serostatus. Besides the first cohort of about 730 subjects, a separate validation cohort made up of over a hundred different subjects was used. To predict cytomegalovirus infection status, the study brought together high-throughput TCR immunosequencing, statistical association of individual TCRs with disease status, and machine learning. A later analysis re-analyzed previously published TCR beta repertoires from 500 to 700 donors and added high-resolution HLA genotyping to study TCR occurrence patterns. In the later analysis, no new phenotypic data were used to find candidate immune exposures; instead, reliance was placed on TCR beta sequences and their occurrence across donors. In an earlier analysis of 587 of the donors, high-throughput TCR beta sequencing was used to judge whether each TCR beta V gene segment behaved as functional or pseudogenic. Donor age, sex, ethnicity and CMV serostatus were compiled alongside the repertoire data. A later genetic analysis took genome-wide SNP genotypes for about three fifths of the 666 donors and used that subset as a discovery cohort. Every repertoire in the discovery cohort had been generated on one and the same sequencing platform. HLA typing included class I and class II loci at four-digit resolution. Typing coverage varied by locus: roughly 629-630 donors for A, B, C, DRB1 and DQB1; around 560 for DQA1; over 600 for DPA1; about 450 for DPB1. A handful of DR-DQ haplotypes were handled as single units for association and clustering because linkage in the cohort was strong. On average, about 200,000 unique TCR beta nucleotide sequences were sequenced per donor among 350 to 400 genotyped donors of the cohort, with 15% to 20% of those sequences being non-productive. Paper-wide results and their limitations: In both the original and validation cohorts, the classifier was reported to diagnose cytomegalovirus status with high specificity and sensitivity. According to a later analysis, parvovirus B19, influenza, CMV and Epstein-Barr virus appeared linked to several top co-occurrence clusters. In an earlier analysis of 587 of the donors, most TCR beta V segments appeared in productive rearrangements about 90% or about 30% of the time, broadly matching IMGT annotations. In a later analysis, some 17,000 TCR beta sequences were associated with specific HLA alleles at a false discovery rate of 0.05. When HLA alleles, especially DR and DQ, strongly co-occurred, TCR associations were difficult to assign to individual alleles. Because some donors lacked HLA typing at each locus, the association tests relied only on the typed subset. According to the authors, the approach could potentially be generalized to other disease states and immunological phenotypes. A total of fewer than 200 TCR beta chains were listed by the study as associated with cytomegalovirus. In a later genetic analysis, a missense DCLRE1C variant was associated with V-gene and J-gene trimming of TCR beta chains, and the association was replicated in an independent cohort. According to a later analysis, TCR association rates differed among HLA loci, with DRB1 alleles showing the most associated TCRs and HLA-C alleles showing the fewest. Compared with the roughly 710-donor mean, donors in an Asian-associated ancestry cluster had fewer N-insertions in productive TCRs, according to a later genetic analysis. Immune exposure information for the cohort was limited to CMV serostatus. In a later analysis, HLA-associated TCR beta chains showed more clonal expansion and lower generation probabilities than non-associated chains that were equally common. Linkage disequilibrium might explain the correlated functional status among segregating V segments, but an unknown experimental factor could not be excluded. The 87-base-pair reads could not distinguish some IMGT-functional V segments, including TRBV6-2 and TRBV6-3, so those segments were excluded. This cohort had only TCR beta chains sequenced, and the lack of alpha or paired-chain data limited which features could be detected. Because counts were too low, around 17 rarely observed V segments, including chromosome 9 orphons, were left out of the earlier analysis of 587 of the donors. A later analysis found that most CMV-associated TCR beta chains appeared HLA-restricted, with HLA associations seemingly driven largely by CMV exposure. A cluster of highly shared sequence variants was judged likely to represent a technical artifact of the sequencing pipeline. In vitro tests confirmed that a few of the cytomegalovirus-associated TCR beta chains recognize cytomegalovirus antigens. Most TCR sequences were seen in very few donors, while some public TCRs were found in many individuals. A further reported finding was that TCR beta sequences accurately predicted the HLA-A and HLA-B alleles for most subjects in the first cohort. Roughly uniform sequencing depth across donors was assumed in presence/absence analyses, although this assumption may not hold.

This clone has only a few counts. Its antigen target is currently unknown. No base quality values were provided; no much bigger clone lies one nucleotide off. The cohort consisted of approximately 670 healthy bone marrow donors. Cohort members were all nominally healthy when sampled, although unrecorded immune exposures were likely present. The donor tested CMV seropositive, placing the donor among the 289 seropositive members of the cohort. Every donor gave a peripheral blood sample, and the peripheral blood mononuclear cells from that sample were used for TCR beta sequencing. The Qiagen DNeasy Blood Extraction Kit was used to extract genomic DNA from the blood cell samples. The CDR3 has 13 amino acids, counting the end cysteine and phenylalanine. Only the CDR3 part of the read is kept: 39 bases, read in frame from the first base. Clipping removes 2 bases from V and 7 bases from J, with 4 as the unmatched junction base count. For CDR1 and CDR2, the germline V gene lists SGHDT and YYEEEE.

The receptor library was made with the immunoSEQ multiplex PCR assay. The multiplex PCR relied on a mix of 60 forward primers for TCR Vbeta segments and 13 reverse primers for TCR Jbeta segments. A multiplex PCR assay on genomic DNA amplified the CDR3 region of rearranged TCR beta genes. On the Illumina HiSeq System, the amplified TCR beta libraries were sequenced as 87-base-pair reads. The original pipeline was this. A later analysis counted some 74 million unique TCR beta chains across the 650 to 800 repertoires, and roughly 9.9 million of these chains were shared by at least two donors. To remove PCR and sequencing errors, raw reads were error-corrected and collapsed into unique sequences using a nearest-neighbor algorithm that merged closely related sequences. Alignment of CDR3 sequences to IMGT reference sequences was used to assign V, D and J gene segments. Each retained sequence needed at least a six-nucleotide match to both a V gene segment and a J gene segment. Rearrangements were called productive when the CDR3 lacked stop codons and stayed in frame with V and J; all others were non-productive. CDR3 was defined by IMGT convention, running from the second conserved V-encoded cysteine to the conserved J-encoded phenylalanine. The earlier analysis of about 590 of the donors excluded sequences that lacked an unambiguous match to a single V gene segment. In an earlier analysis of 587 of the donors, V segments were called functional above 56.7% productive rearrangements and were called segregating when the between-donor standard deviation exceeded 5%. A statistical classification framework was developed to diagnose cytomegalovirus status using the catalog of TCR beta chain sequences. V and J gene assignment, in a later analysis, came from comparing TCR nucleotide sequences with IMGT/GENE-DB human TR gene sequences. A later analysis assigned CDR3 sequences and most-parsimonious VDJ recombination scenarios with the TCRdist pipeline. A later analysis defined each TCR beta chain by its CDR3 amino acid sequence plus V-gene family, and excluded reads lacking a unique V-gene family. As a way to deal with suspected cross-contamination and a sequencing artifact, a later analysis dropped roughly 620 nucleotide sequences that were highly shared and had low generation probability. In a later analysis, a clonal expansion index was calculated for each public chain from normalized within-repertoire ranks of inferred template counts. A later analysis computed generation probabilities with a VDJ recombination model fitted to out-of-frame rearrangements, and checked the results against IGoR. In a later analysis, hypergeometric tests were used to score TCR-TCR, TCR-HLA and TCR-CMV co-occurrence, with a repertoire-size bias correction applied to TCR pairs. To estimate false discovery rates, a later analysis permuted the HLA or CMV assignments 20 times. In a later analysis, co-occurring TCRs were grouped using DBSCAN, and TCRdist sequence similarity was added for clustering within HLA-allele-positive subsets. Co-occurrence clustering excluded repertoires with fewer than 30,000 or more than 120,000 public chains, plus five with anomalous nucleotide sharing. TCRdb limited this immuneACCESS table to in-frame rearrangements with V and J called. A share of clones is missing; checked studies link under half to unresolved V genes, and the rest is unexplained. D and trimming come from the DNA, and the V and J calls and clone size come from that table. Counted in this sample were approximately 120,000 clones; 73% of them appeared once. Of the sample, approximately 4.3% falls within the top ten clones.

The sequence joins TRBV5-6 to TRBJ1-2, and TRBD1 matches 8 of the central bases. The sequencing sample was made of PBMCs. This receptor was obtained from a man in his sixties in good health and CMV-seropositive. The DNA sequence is TGTGCCAGCAGCTTTGTAACAGGGGGTGGCTACACCTTC. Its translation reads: CASSFVTGGGYTF. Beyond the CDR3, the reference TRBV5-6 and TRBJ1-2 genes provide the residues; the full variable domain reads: DAGVTQSPTHLIKTRGQQVTLRCSPKSGHDTVSWYQQALGQGPQFIFQYYEEEERQRGNFPDRFSGHQFPNYSSELNVNALLLGDSALYLCASSFVTGGGYTFGSGTRLTVV.